These 24 T cell receptor beta chains were sequenced from one sample in a study of cytomegalovirus exposure and HLA in healthy donors (dated by TCRdb to 2016 to 2017). Library preparation was by the immunoSEQ multiplex PCR assay. For the multiplex PCR, a mixture combining 60 forward primers for TCR Vbeta segments and 13 reverse primers for TCR Jbeta segments was used. Imported from immuneACCESS, the table was reduced by TCRdb to in-frame sequences with V and J called. These copies leave out some clones; in studies compared against another copy, an unresolved V gene accounts for under half, and the cause of the remainder is not known. The table kept for this sample lists around 200,000 clones. 0.9% to 1.4% of the sample is in the top ten clones. The sample comprised PBMCs. The receptors were gathered from a girl aged 2-10 years in good health and CMV-seropositive.

This sequence joins TRBV29-1 and TRBJ2-1, with a weak D call TRBD2 (5 bases). Germline CDR1 reads SQVTM; CDR2 reads ANQGSEA. V was clipped by 6 bases and J by 5 bases, with 14 bases between them. This CDR3 has 13 residues. The CDR3 region is CSVRTSLHNEQFF. CDR3 bases: TGCAGCGTCCGGACTTCCCTCCACAATGAGCAGTTCTTC.

The rearrangement uses TRBV5-1 and TRBJ2-7; 7 positions agree with TRBD1. Trimming cost V 6 bases and J 0 bases; bases outside gene matches: 15. The CDR3 has 17 residues. Germline V gene sequence: CDR1 SGHRS, CDR2 YFSETQ. Here the CDR3 DNA reads TGCGCCAGCACCGCCAGGGGGAATTTTATCAGCTCCTACGAGCAGTACTTC. The encoded protein is CASTARGNFISSYEQYF. The whole variable domain, filled in from reference TRBV5-1 and TRBJ2-7, reads KAGVTQTPRYLIKTRGQQVTLSCSPISGHRSVSWYQQTPGQGLQFLFEYFSETQRNKGNFPGRFSGRQFSNSRSEMNVSTLELGDSALYLCASTARGNFISSYEQYFGPGTRLTVT.

The rearrangement joins TRBV2 to TRBJ2-5, with 8 bases fitting TRBD2. V was pared by 4 bases and J by 1 base, with 11 bases of the junction left unmatched. Germline V gene data show CDR1 as SNHLY and CDR2 as FYNNEI. The CDR3 is made up of 17 amino acids. The CDR3 loop is CASSVLADPRGQETQYF. CDR3 bases: TGTGCCAGCAGTGTACTAGCGGACCCCCGCGGCCAAGAGACCCAGTACTTC.

Regarding this clone: Sequence at one end of the junction differs from germline and may be a read error. V and J are TRBV28 and TRBJ1-5, with 8 bases that match TRBD1. Germline loops: CDR1 MDHEN, CDR2 SYDVKM. This CDR3 comprises 15 residues. This chain's CDR3 is CASSLGGGTGLKGDF. The CDR3 region has the DNA TGTGCCAGCAGTTTAGGTGGGGGGACAGGCCTTAAAGGCGATTTT. Using reference TRBV28 and TRBJ1-5 for the parts outside the CDR3, the full variable domain is DVKVTQSSRYLVKRTGEKVFLECVQDMDHENMFWYRQDPGLGLRLIYFSYDVKMKEKGDIPEGYSVSREKKERFSLILESASTNQTSMYLCASSLGGGTGLKGDFGDGTRLSIL.

The chain has TRBV6-7 and TRBJ1-5; the D is unclear. TRBV6-7 is given ORF status, its function remaining uncertain. The CDR3 consists of 14 residues. Trimming cost V 7 bases and J 1 base, with 11 bases left between them. Here the CDR3 DNA reads TGTGCCAGCACCCAGAATACAAGCAATCAGCCCCAGCATTTT. Translating gives CASTQNTSNQPQHF.

The rearrangement joins TRBV5-4 to TRBJ2-5; 7 bases are a match to TRBD1. This CDR3 comprises 15 residues. V lost 4 bases and J lost 1; bases outside the gene matches: 7. The germline V gene has CDR1 SGHNT and CDR2 YYREEE (reference sequence). In DNA form, the CDR3 reads TGTGCCAGCAGCCTCCTCAGGGGGTTCCAAGAGACCCAGTACTTC. It codes for CASSLLRGFQETQYF.

As concerns this clone: The same CDR3 is also encoded by other DNA sequences in this sample. V and J are TRBV27 and TRBJ2-7; possibly TRBD1 for D (6 bases). The CDR3 is 13 amino acids. CDR1 is MNHEY and CDR2 is SMNVEV in the germline V gene (reference sequence). The V gene lost 3 bases and the J gene lost 4 bases, with 10 bases spanning the gap. In DNA, the CDR3 is TGTGCCAGCAGTTTCAGGGGATCTTACGAGCAGTACTTC. This gives the protein CASSFRGSYEQYF.

V gene TRBV5-5 combines with J gene TRBJ2-7, with D maybe TRBD1 (7 bases). This CDR3 comprises 15 residues. V lost 3 bases and J lost 2, with 15 bases in between. Germline assignment: CDR1 SGHKS and CDR2 YYEKEE (reference sequence). The CDR3 DNA is TGTGCCAGCAGCTGGGAGGAGACAGGGACCTACGAGCAGTACTTC. It is translated as CASSWEETGTYEQYF.

This chain links TRBV9 with TRBJ2-1; 7 bases are a match to TRBD1. V lost 4 bases and J lost 5; bases outside the gene matches: 6. Per the germline V gene, CDR1 is SGDLS and CDR2 is YYNGEE. The CDR3 contains 14 residues. DNA for the CDR3: TGTGCCAGCAGCCCAAGGGACAGCAACAATGAGCAGTTCTTC. Translating gives CASSPRDSNNEQFF.

The CDR3 nucleotides read TGCGCCAGCGGCTCAGGGGCATCCTACAATGAGCAGTTCTTC. Translating gives CASGSGASYNEQFF. The rearrangement joins TRBV23-1 to TRBJ2-1; D might be TRBD1 (6 bases). TRBV23-1 is marked as an open reading frame, function uncertain. CDR3 length: 14 residues. Trimming stripped 8 bases from V and 1 base from J, with 12 bases between.

V gene TRBV5-1 combines with J gene TRBJ1-5, with 9 bases aligning to TRBD1. The germline gives CDR1 SGHRS, CDR2 YFSETQ. The CDR3 has 15 residues. V dropped 0 bases and J dropped 2; count of bases not matched to a gene: 0. The CDR3 loop is CASSLGQGGNQPQHF. The CDR3 coding sequence is TGCGCCAGCAGCTTGGGACAGGGGGGCAATCAGCCCCAGCATTTT.

CDR3 residues: CASLPVTDRTHSYEQYF. CDR3 bases: TGTGCCAGCCTTCCCGTAACAGACAGAACCCACTCCTACGAGCAGTACTTC. J is TRBJ2-7 and V is TRBV28, with D perhaps TRBD1 (5 bases). V lost 8 bases and J 0 bases, leaving 23 bases between the germline ends. The CDR3 contains 17 residues. Germline loops: CDR1 MDHEN, CDR2 SYDVKM.

The chain is built from TRBV19 and TRBJ2-7, with D perhaps TRBD1 (6 bases). Germline V gene sequence: CDR1 LNHDA, CDR2 SQIVND (reference sequence). There are 13 residues in the CDR3. V lost 3 bases and J 4 bases, leaving 10 bases between the germline ends. The CDR3 sequence: CASSIATGYEQYF. In nucleotides, the CDR3 is TGTGCCAGTAGTATCGCCACAGGGTACGAGCAGTACTTC.

This chain joins TRBV9 and TRBJ1-1; D might be TRBD1 (5 bases). Trimming removed 6 bases from V and 0 bases from J, with 6 bases in between. The CDR3 extends over 12 amino acids. Germline V gene lookup returns CDR1 SGDLS and CDR2 YYNGEE. The CDR3 bases are TGTGCCAGCACAGGGATGAACACTGAAGCTTTCTTT. Translation: CASTGMNTEAFF.

The genes are TRBV7-6 and TRBJ2-2; D might be TRBD2 (5 bases). Germline V CDR1 and CDR2: SGHVS, FNYEAQ. This CDR3 spans 15 amino acids. V was pared by 2 bases and J by 0 bases, with 7 bases between. The CDR3 nucleotides read TGTGCCAGCAGCTTAATGGGAGCGAACACCGGGGAGCTGTTTTTT. Its translation is CASSLMGANTGELFF.

The CDR3 coding sequence is TGTGCCAGCAGGGGTAACCGGGGCACAGATACGCAGTATTTT. It specifies CASRGNRGTDTQYF. The chain is built from TRBV25-1 and TRBJ2-3; no firm D call. Germline V gene sequence: CDR1 MGHDK, CDR2 SYGVNS. The V and J ends lost 6 bases and 1 base respectively, with 11 bases between them. The CDR3 totals 14 residues.

The chain links TRBV5-6 to TRBJ2-1, with TRBD2 identical over 10 bases. Germline loops: CDR1 SGHDT, CDR2 YYEEEE. After removal of 0 bases from V and 2 bases from J, the junction contained 2 bases not matched to a gene. There are 16 residues in the CDR3. The CDR3 region has the DNA TGTGCCAGCAGCTTGGTACTAGCGGGAACCTACAATGAGCAGTTCTTC. Translating gives CASSLVLAGTYNEQFF.

The V gene is TRBV7-2, the J gene TRBJ1-2; TRBD1 is a possible D gene (6 bases). The germline CDR1 and CDR2 sequences are SGHTA and FQGNSA. CDR3 length: 12 amino acids. V was clipped by 5 bases and J by 5 bases, with 9 bases between them. The CDR3 region is CASSRQGYGYTF. The CDR3 DNA sequence: TGTGCCAGCAGCCGGCAGGGGTATGGCTACACCTTC.

V is TRBV30 and J is TRBJ2-5; TRBD2 might be the D (5 bases). The end of the DNA is better explained by TRBJ2-7, so the J call may be wrong. The CDR3 consists of 14 residues. Per the germline V gene, CDR1 is GTSNPN and CDR2 is SVGIG (reference sequence). CDR3 in amino acids: CAWRPPGSSYEQYF. The CDR3 DNA reads as TGTGCCTGGAGGCCACCGGGATCCTCCTACGAGCAGTACTTC.

The rearrangement links TRBV15 to TRBJ1-4, with TRBD1 identical over 10 bases. The germline CDR1 and CDR2 sequences are LNHNV and YYDKDF (reference sequence). The CDR3 length is 14 residues. V shed 8 bases, J shed 5 bases, and the junction held 5 bases outside the gene matches. This CDR3 reads CATGRDRGNEKLFF. The DNA for the CDR3 is TGTGCCACCGGACGGGACAGGGGAAATGAAAAACTGTTTTTT. Full variable domain (remainder filled in from reference TRBV15 and TRBJ1-4): DAMVIQNPRYQVTQFGKPVTLSCSQTLNHNVMYWYQQKSSQAPKLLFHYYDKDFNNEADTPDNFQSRRPNTSFCFLDIRSPGLGDTAMYLCATGRDRGNEKLFFGSGTQLSVL.

The CDR3, as DNA: TGTGCCAGCAGCTTAGTGGCGGGAGGCGACACCGGGGAGCTGTTTTTT. Protein sequence: CASSLVAGGDTGELFF. J is TRBJ2-2 and V is TRBV7-2, with TRBD2 matching over 8 bases. Germline CDR1 SGHTA, CDR2 FQGNSA. The CDR3 contains 16 residues. V was pared by 1 base and J by 3 bases, with 4 bases of the junction left unmatched.

The chain joins TRBV19 to TRBJ2-7; tentatively, D is TRBD2 (6 bases). This CDR3 has 15 amino acids. The V gene's germline CDR1 is LNHDA and CDR2 SQIVND (reference sequence). V dropped 6 bases and J dropped 5 bases, with 20 bases sitting between them. The CDR3 here is CASSPSGTGLDEQYF. The CDR3 DNA reads as TGTGCCAGTAGCCCGTCGGGGACTGGGCTTGACGAGCAGTACTTC.

This chain connects TRBV30 to TRBJ2-3; TRBD2 aligns across 11 bases. The CDR3 sequence is 16 residues long. The junction had 8 bases not matched to a gene; V was cut back by 3 bases and J by 3 bases. The germline V gene has CDR1 GTSNPN and CDR2 SVGIG (reference sequence). The CDR3 bases are TGTGCCTGGAGCGCCACATTAGCGGGAGGGACAGATACGCAGTATTTT. This sequence encodes CAWSATLAGGTDTQYF.

This chain joins TRBV5-1 and TRBJ2-2; 9 bases agree with TRBD1. CDR1 and CDR2 (germline): SGHRS, YFSETQ. The ends lost 3 bases at V and 4 bases at J; junction bases unmatched: 7. The CDR3 loop spans 16 amino acids. The CDR3 DNA sequence: TGCGCCAGCAGCTGGGGGACAGGGTTTAGCACCGGGGAGCTGTTTTTT. This encodes CASSWGTGFSTGELFF.